The source of this T cell receptor (beta chain) is a study of cytomegalovirus exposure and HLA in healthy donors. Study-wide background: Within an early data release were 85 million or so unique TCRs drawn from HLA-typed donors.

Notes on the study in general: In a later analysis, compared with equally common non-associated chains, HLA-associated beta chains were more expanded. Later genetic work tied a missense DCLRE1C variant to beta-chain V and J trimming.

As regards this clone: Its antigen is undetermined.

The study ran its PCR with 60 Vbeta and 13 Jbeta primers. The method was immunoSEQ multiplex PCR; TCRdb's version includes in-frame clones alone and lacks a portion of them. This sample carries more than 130,000 clones, approximately 80% of them seen once, and the ten largest clones take about 5%. There are 15 residues in the CDR3. V was pared by 5 bases and J by 0 bases, with 13 bases between. Germline assignment: CDR1 SGHAT and CDR2 FQNNGV. Specimen: PBMCs. This clonotype was sampled from a male donor in good health and CMV-seronegative. The chain carries TRBV11-2 and TRBJ1-2, with a tentative D call TRBD1 (6 bases). The CDR3 DNA follows: TGTGCCAGCAGCGCCCGGGACAAAGCTAACTATGGCTACACCTTC. It translates to CASSARDKANYGYTF.